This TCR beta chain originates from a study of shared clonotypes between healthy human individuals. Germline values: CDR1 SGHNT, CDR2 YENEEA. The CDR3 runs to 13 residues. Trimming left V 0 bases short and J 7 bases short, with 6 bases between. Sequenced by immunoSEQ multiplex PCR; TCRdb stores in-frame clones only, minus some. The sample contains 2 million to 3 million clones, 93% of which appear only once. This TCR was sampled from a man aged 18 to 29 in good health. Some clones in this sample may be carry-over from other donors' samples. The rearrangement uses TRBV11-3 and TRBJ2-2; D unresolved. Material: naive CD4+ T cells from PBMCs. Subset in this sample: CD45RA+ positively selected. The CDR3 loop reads CASSLDLGGELFF. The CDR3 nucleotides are TGTGCCAGCAGCTTAGATTTGGGCGGGGAGCTGTTTTTT.